This T cell receptor beta chain comes out of a study of control samples from healthy donors and cancer patients. Some clones are missing from TCRdb's copy, which holds only in-frame ones; the method was immunoSEQ multiplex PCR. The top ten clones hold 15% to 20% of a sample with about 100,000 clones, approximately 84% of them seen once. The V end was cut by 1 base, the J end by 3 bases, with 11 bases between. Germline assignment: CDR1 LGHDT and CDR2 YNNKEL (reference sequence). This CDR3 is 15 amino acids long. This clone came up many times. The chain employs TRBV3-1 (or the pseudogene TRBV3-2) and TRBJ2-3; the D is unclear. The sample consisted of blood. This receptor was taken from a woman in her fifties or sixties in good health. CDR3 nucleotides: TGTGCCAGCAGCCAAGGACCTGGGCATACAGATACGCAGTATTTT. Residues: CASSQGPGHTDTQYF.